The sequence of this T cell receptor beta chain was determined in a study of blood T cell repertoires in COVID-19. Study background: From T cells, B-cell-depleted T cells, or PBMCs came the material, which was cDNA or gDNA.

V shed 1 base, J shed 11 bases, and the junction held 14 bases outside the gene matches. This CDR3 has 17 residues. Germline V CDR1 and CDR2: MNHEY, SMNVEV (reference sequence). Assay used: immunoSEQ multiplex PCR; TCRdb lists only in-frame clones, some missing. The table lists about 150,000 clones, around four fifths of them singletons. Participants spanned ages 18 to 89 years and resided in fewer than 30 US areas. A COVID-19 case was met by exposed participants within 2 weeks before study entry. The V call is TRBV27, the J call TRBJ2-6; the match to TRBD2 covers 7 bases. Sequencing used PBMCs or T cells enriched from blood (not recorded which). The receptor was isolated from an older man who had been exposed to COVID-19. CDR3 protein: CASSLLGRGSGSDVLTF. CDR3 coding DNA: TGTGCCAGCAGTTTATTGGGGAGGGGTTCAGGGTCGGACGTCCTGACTTTC.